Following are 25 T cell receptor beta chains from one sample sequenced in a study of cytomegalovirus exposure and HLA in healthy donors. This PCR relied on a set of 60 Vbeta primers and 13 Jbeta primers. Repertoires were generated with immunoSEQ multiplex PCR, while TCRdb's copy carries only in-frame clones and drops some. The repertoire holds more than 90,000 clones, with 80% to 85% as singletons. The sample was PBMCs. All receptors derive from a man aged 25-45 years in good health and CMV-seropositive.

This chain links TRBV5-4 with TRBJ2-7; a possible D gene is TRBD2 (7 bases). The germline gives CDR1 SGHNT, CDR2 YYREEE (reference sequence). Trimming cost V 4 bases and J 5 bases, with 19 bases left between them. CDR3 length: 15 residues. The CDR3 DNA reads TGTGCCAGCAGCCCCGACTTTCGGGGGGCCCACGAGCAGTACTTC. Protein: CASSPDFRGAHEQYF.

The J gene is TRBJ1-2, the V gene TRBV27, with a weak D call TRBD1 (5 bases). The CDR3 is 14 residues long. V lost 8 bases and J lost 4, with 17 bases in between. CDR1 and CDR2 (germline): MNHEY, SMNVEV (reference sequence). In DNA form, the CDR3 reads TGTGCCAGCCCCCTGGGGCAGGCGATCTATGGCTACACCTTC. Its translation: CASPLGQAIYGYTF.

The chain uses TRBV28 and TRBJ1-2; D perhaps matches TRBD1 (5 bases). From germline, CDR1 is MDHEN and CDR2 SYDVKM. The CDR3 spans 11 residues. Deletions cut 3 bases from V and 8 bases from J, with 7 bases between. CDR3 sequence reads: CASSFPGGYTF. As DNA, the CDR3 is TGTGCCAGCAGTTTTCCAGGGGGCTACACCTTC.

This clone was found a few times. The CDR3 spells CASSPGITGEAFF. Here the CDR3 DNA reads TGTGCCAGCTCACCAGGAATTACAGGGGAAGCTTTCTTT. The gene calls are TRBV18 and TRBJ1-1; D may be TRBD1 (6 bases). V was cut by 2 bases and J by 8 bases, with 12 bases left in between. CDR1 and CDR2 from the germline V gene are KGHSH and LQKENI. The CDR3 totals 13 residues.

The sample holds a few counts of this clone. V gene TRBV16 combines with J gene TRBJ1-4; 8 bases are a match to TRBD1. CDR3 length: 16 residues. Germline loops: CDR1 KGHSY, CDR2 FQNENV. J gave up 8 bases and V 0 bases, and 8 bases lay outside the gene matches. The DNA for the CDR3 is TGTGCCAGCAGCCAATCGCAGTCAGGGGGCAACGAAAAACTGTTTTTT. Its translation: CASSQSQSGGNEKLFF.

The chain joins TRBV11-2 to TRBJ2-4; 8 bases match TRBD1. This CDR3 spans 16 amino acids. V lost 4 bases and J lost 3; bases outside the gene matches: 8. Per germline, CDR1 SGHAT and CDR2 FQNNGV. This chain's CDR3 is CASSSFGQGGKNIQYF. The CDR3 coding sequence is TGTGCCAGCAGCTCGTTCGGACAGGGCGGCAAAAACATTCAGTACTTC. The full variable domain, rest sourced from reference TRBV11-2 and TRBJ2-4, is EAGVAQSPRYKIIEKRQSVAFWCNPISGHATLYWYQQILGQGPKLLIQFQNNGVVDDSQLPKDRFSAERLKGVDSTLKIQPAKLEDSAVYLCASSSFGQGGKNIQYFGAGTRLSVL.

CDR3 loop: CASSGDRVGNTIYF. Written as DNA, the CDR3 is TGTGCCAGCAGCGGCGACAGGGTTGGAAACACCATATATTTT. This sequence joins TRBV9 and TRBJ1-3, with 7 bases that match TRBD1. The CDR3 sequence is 14 residues long. The V gene's germline CDR1 is SGDLS and CDR2 YYNGEE. After removal of 3 bases from V and 3 bases from J, the junction contained 3 bases not matched to a gene.

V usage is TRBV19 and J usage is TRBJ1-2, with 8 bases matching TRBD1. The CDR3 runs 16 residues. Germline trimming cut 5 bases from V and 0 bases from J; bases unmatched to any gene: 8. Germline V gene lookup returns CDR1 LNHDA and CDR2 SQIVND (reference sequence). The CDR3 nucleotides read TGTGCCAGTAGTCCGGTCGGGACAGGAGCTAACTATGGCTACACCTTC. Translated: CASSPVGTGANYGYTF.

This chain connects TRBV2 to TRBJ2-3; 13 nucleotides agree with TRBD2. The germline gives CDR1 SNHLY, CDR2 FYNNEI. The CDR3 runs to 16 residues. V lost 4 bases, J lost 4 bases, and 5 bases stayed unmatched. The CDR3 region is CASSVGTSGTSDTQYF. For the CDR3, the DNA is TGTGCCAGCAGTGTTGGGACTAGCGGGACCTCAGATACGCAGTATTTT.

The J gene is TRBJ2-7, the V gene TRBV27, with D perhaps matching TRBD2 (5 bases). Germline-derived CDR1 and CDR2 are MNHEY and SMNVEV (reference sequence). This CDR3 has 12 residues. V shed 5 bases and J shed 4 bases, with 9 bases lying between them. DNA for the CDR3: TGTGCCAGCAGTGCTCGGGGATACGAGCAGTACTTC. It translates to CASSARGYEQYF.

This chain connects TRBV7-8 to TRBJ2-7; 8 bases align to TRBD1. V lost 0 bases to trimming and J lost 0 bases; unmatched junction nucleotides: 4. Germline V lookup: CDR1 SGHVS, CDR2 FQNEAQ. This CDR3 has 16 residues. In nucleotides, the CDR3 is TGTGCCAGCAGCTTAGCCGGACAGGGAAGCTCCTACGAGCAGTACGTC. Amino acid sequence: CASSLAGQGSSYEQYV.

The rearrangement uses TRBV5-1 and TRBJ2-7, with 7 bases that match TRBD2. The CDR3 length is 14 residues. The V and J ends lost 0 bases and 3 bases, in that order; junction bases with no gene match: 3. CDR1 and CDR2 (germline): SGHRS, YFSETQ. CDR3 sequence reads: CASSLGLADYEQYF. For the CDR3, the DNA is TGCGCCAGCAGCTTGGGCCTAGCGGACTACGAGCAGTACTTC.

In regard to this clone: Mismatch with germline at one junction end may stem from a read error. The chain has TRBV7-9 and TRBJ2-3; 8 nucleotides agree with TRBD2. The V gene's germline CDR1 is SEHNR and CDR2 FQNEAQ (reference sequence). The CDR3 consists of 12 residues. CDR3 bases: TGTGCCAGCAGCTTAGCTAGCGGGGATTTCAATTTT. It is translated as CASSLASGDFNF.

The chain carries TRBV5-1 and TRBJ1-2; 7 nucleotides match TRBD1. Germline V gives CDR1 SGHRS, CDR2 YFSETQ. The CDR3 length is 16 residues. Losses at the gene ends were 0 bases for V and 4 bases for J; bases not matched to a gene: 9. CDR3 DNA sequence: TGCGCCAGCAGCTTGGGGAAAGGGGGCGCCTTCTATGGCTACACCTTC. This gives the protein CASSLGKGGAFYGYTF.

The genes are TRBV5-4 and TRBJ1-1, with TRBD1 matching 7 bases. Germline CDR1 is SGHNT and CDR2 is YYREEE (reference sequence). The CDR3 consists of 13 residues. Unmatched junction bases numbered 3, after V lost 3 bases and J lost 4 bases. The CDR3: CASSYSGGTEAFF. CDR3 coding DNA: TGTGCCAGCAGCTACTCAGGGGGCACTGAAGCTTTCTTT.

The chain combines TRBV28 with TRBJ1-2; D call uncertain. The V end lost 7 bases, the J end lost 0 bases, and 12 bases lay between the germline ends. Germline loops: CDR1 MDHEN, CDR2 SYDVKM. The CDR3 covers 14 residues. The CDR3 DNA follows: TGTGCCAGCACTGTTGTCCCCGCTAACTATGGCTACACCTTC. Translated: CASTVVPANYGYTF.

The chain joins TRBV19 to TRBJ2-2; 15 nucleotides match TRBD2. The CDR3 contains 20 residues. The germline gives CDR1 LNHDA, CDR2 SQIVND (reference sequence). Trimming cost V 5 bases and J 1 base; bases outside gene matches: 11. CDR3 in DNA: TGTGCCAGTAGTGCCCGGGCTCCGGGACTAGCGGGAGGGAACACCGGGGAGCTGTTTTTT. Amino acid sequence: CASSARAPGLAGGNTGELFF.

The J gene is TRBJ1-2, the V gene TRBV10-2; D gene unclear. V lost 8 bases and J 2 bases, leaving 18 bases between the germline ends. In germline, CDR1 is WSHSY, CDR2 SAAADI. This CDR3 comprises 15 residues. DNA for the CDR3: TGCGCCAGCCCGTGCCTGGGCACAGCAAACTATGGCTACACCTTC. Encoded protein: CASPCLGTANYGYTF.

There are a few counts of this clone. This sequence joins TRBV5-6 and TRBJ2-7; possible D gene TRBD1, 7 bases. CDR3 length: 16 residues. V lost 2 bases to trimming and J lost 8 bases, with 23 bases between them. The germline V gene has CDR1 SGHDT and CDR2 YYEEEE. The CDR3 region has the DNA TGTGCCAGCAGCTTATCAGGGGGGAGGTTTCGGGAGCAGCAGTACGTC. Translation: CASSLSGGRFREQQYV.

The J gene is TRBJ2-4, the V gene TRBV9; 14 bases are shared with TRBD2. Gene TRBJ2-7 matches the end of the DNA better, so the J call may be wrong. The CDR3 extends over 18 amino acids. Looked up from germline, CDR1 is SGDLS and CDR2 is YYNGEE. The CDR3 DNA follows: TGTGCCAGCAGCGCGGGAGGGTCTGGACTAGCGGGGGGCTACGAGCAGTACTTC. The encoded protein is CASSAGGSGLAGGYEQYF.

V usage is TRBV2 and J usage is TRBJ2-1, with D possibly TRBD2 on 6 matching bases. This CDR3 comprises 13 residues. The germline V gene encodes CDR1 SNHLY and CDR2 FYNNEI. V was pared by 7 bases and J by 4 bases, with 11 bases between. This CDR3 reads CASKPGTYNEQFF. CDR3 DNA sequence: TGTGCCAGCAAGCCCGGGACTTACAATGAGCAGTTCTTC.

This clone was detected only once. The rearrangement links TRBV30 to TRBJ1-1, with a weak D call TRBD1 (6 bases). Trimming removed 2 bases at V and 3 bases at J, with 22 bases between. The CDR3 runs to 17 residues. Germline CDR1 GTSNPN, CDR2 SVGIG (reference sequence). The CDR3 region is CAWSTQLGGRGYTEAFF. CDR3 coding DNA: TGTGCCTGGAGTACACAACTAGGGGGAAGAGGGTACACTGAAGCTTTCTTT.

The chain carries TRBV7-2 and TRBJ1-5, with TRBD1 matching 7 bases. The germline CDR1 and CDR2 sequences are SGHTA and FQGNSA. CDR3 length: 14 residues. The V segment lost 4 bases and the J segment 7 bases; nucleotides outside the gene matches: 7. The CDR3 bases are TGTGCCAGCAGCTACAAGACAGGGCGGCAGCCCCAGCATTTT. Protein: CASSYKTGRQPQHF.

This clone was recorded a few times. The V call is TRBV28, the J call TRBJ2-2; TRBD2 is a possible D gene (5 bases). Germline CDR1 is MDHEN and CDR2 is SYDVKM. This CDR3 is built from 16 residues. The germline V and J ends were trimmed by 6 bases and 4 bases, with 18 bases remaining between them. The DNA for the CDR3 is TGTGCCAGCAGCCACTCAGGACGAGGAGGCACCGGGGAGCTGTTTTTT. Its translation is CASSHSGRGGTGELFF. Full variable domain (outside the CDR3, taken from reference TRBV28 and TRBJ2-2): DVKVTQSSRYLVKRTGEKVFLECVQDMDHENMFWYRQDPGLGLRLIYFSYDVKMKEKGDIPEGYSVSREKKERFSLILESASTNQTSMYLCASSHSGRGGTGELFFGEGSRLTVL.

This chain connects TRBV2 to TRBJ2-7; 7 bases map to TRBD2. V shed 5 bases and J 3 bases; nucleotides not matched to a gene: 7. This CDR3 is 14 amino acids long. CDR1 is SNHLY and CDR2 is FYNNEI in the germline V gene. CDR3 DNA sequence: TGTGCCAGCAGTTACCAGGGAGGGGTCTACGAGCAGTACTTC. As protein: CASSYQGGVYEQYF.